The sequence of this T cell receptor (beta chain) was determined in a study of human T cells and chemical hapten exposure. Study at large: 2% DPC applied to an approximately 2 cm by approximately 2 cm arm area sensitized donors. Predominantly women, the patients had alopecia areata, totalis or universalis. Study-level points and caveats: No change in TCRs above 1 in 1000 frequency was produced by DPC sensitization.

CDR1 is MDHEN and CDR2 is SYDVKM in the germline V gene. The CDR3 has 14 residues. V lost 5 bases and J lost 3, with 14 bases in between. Each CDR3 protein is one row after TCRdb ran MiXCR on the RACE reads. The data show approximately 370,000 distinct CDR3 sequences, about 5% seen once. Indicated time point: pre-sensitization, week 0. The treatment was: therapeutic diphenylcyclopropenone sensitization with weekly scalp DPC. Each patch test followed a blood draw. This clonotype was recorded many times. Its specificity is not known. The clonotype originates from a woman under 30 with alopecia areata. Some clones in this sample may be carry-over from other donors' samples. The gene calls are TRBV28 and TRBJ2-7; D might be TRBD1 (6 bases). The source material was whole blood, sampled in connection with sensitization to the hapten diphenylcyclopropenone (DPC). The CDR3 here is CASSPPDRVYEQYF. As DNA, the CDR3 is TGTGCCAGCAGTCCCCCGGACAGAGTCTACGAGCAGTACTTC.